What follows are 21 T cell receptor beta chains derived from one specimen sequenced in a study of T-cell reconstitution after alpha-beta-depleted transplantation in children. As it was prepared, the TCRbeta library received unique molecular identifiers. Using its own MiXCR run on the PCR reads, TCRdb lists one record per CDR3 protein. The data contain about 1,000,000 distinct CDR3 sequences, about 29% of them singletons. Material: PBMCs, mostly from graft donor cells, obtained 360 days after TCRalphabeta/CD19-depleted stem cell transplant. These receptors originate from a boy under two years old who had a stem cell transplant for SCID, so the T cells may come from the graft donor.

The rearrangement uses TRBV13 and TRBJ2-2, with 7 bases that match TRBD1. Germline V CDR1 and CDR2: PRHDT, FYEKMQ (reference sequence). Trimming cost V 2 bases and J 1 base; bases outside gene matches: 4. The CDR3 is made up of 16 amino acids. The CDR3 DNA reads TGTGCCAGCAGCTTAATGGACAGGCTGAACACCGGGGAGCTGTTTTTT. This translates into CASSLMDRLNTGELFF. Full variable domain (outside the CDR3, taken from reference TRBV13 and TRBJ2-2): AAGVIQSPRHLIKEKRETATLKCYPIPRHDTVYWYQQGPGQDPQFLISFYEKMQSDKGSIPDRFSAQQFSDYHSELNMSSLELGDSALYFCASSLMDRLNTGELFFGEGSRLTVL.

The chain links TRBV27 to TRBJ2-7, with 7 bases matching TRBD1. Germline lookup yields CDR1 MNHEY and CDR2 SMNVEV (reference sequence). This CDR3 spans 16 amino acids. Losses at the gene ends were 4 bases for V and 1 base for J; bases not matched to a gene: 10. CDR3 sequence (DNA): TGTGCCAGCAGTTCCCGACAGGGTGCCAATTCCTACGAGCAGTACTTC. It codes for CASSSRQGANSYEQYF.

This clonotype was counted many times. The chain joins TRBV15 to TRBJ2-7; 7 bases match TRBD1. The length of the CDR3 is 15 residues. V was pared by 4 bases and J by 5 bases, with 11 bases of the junction left unmatched. Germline V gene lookup returns CDR1 LNHNV and CDR2 YYDKDF (reference sequence). The CDR3 bases are TGTGCCACCAGCATGGTGGTAGGGGGCGGAGACGAGCAGTACTTC. Its protein is CATSMVVGGGDEQYF.

This clonotype was seen repeatedly, ten times or more. The chain couples TRBV12-3 or TRBV12-4 to TRBJ1-5; D gene ambiguous. The V end was cut by 3 bases, the J end by 1 base, with 4 bases between. The CDR3 runs to 13 residues. CDR3 amino acids: CASSFGSNQPQHF. The CDR3 DNA reads TGTGCCAGCAGTTTCGGAAGCAATCAGCCCCAGCATTTT.

The chain carries TRBV6-1 and TRBJ2-7; 10 nucleotides match TRBD1. Germline V CDR1 and CDR2: MNHNS, SASEGT. The CDR3 length is 15 residues. The V and J ends lost 6 bases and 1 base, in that order; junction bases with no gene match: 6. This CDR3 reads CASRRRDRGSYEQYF. For the CDR3, the DNA is TGTGCCAGCAGACGCCGGGACAGGGGTTCCTACGAGCAGTACTTC.

In this sample, this clonotype turned up once. The CDR3 spells CASSRQGRYNEKLFF. The CDR3 DNA is TGTGCCAGCAGTCGACAGGGTCGCTATAATGAAAAACTGTTTTTT. The rearrangement links TRBV28 to TRBJ1-4, with 7 nucleotides matching TRBD1. V lost 5 bases and J lost 4; bases outside the gene matches: 7. The CDR3 is 15 amino acids. Germline V gene lookup returns CDR1 MDHEN and CDR2 SYDVKM.

The J gene is TRBJ1-4, the V gene TRBV20-1; maybe TRBD1 (6 bases). This CDR3 contains 16 residues. Trimming shortened V by 3 bases and J by 6 bases, and 20 bases separated the two germline ends. CDR1 is DFQATT and CDR2 is SNEGSKA in the germline V gene (reference sequence). CDR3 region: CSARQTGLAPDEKLFF. CDR3 DNA sequence: TGCAGTGCTAGGCAAACAGGGCTCGCTCCGGATGAAAAACTGTTTTTT.

The chain has TRBV11-2 and TRBJ2-5; D gene uncertain. Trimming took off 0 bases at V and 5 bases at J, with 16 bases between the two ends. CDR1 is SGHAT, CDR2 FQNNGV, per germline. The CDR3 covers 16 residues. DNA for the CDR3: TGTGCCAGCAGCTTAGATCTAATGGGTACGGTGGAGACCCAGTACTTC. It codes for CASSLDLMGTVETQYF.

CDR3 in amino acids: CASSHKKGSGGMGETQYF. In nucleotides, the CDR3 is TGTGCCAGCAGCCACAAAAAGGGGTCGGGGGGCATGGGGGAGACCCAGTACTTC. The chain is built from TRBV3-1 and TRBJ2-5, with D perhaps TRBD2 (7 bases). V was pared by 3 bases and J by 5 bases, with 25 bases between. This CDR3 contains 18 residues. Germline V CDR1 and CDR2: LGHDT, YNNKEL (reference sequence).

There are a few counts of this clonotype. J is TRBJ2-5 and V is TRBV12-3 or TRBV12-4; 8 bases map to TRBD2. J gave up 4 bases and V 2 bases, and 6 bases lay outside the gene matches. This CDR3 spans 15 amino acids. The CDR3 nucleotides are TGTGCCAGCAGTTTACCTACGGGGGGGCTAGAGACCCAGTACTTC. This codes for CASSLPTGGLETQYF.

The chain uses TRBV4-1 and TRBJ2-2; D gene unclear. Germline CDR1 reads MGHRA; CDR2 reads YSYEKL. The V end lost 4 bases, the J end lost 13 bases, and 19 bases lay between the germline ends. CDR3 length equals 14 residues. In DNA, the CDR3 is TGCGCCAGCAGCCCTGTCCAGCCGGCCGGGTGGCTGTTTTTT. This encodes CASSPVQPAGWLFF.

This chain connects TRBV7-9 to TRBJ2-3; the match to TRBD2 covers 10 bases. The germline gives CDR1 SEHNR, CDR2 FQNEAQ (reference sequence). J gave up 2 bases and V 5 bases, and 4 bases lay outside the gene matches. The CDR3 is 15 amino acids. The DNA of the CDR3 is TGTGCCAGCAGCGTCCTAGCGGGGGTCACAGATACGCAGTATTTT. Encoded protein: CASSVLAGVTDTQYF.

This clonotype was detected only a few times. This chain links TRBV10-3 with TRBJ2-7; a weak D match, TRBD1 (6 bases). Between the trimmed V and J ends, which lost 11 bases and 3 bases, there was a span of 17 bases. This CDR3 is 13 amino acids long. The germline V gene has CDR1 ENHRY and CDR2 SYGVKD. For the CDR3, the DNA is TGTGCCTACTCATCCGGACAGAGCTACGAGCAGTACTTC. Translating gives CAYSSGQSYEQYF.

The chain links TRBV4-1 to TRBJ1-5; D gene uncertain. V was pared by 1 base and J by 0 bases, with 10 bases between. Germline V gene sequence: CDR1 MGHRA, CDR2 YSYEKL. This CDR3 spans 16 amino acids. CDR3 protein: CASSQVGSYSNQPQHF. CDR3 DNA: TGCGCCAGCAGCCAAGTCGGGAGCTATAGCAATCAGCCCCAGCATTTT.

Many counts were recorded for this clonotype. The J gene is TRBJ2-1, the V gene TRBV18; D is possibly TRBD2 (5 bases). V was clipped by 4 bases and J by 9 bases, with 10 bases between them. Germline-derived CDR1 and CDR2 are KGHSH and LQKENI. The CDR3 length is 12 residues. The CDR3 DNA reads TGTGCCAGCTCACTTGATCGGGGTGAGCAGTTCTTC. Translated, it gives CASSLDRGEQFF.

In this sample, this clonotype turned up a few times. The chain couples TRBV6-5 to TRBJ2-7; D remains ambiguous. With 5 bases removed from V and 3 bases from J, the gap between germline ends came to 11 bases. Germline CDR1 is MNHEY and CDR2 is SVGAGI. This CDR3 is 13 amino acids long. The CDR3: CASSPSKNYEQYF. The CDR3 DNA reads TGTGCCAGCAGTCCCTCGAAAAACTACGAGCAGTACTTC.

The chain has TRBV5-6 and TRBJ2-3; D gene uncertain. In germline, CDR1 is SGHDT, CDR2 YYEEEE. V shed 4 bases and J shed 2 bases, with 11 bases lying between them. The CDR3 consists of 14 residues. The CDR3 DNA follows: TGTGCCAGCAGCCTCCCCTGGTCCACAGATACGCAGTATTTT. Amino acids: CASSLPWSTDTQYF.

This clonotype was counted between two and nine times. The rearrangement joins TRBV7-2 to TRBJ1-2, with unresolved D. V was trimmed by 5 bases and J by 4 bases, leaving 14 bases between them. The CDR3 runs 14 residues. Germline V lookup: CDR1 SGHTA, CDR2 FQGNSA. In DNA form, the CDR3 reads TGTGCCAGCAGCCCGCGAGGGAGTAGCTATGGCTACACCTTC. Translation: CASSPRGSSYGYTF.

The chain links TRBV20-1 to TRBJ2-1, with TRBD2 as a possible D gene (5 bases). The V gene's germline CDR1 is DFQATT and CDR2 SNEGSKA (reference sequence). This CDR3 region has 12 residues. Trimming stripped 3 bases from V and 10 bases from J, with 13 bases between. The CDR3: CSASPGLYEQFF. The CDR3 nucleotides read TGCAGTGCTAGCCCCGGACTCTACGAGCAGTTCTTC.

This clonotype was observed a handful of times. V gene TRBV5-1 combines with J gene TRBJ2-3; no reliable D call. The V end was cut by 0 bases, the J end by 2 bases, with 10 bases between. The CDR3 length is 15 residues. Germline assignment: CDR1 SGHRS and CDR2 YFSETQ. In DNA form, the CDR3 reads TGCGCCAGCAGCTTGGGAACTGTCCCCACAGATACGCAGTATTTT. Its translation: CASSLGTVPTDTQYF.

The chain couples TRBV12-3 or TRBV12-4 to TRBJ2-7; D remains ambiguous. Trimming removed 6 bases at V and 3 bases at J, with 9 bases between. This CDR3 is 12 amino acids long. The DNA of the CDR3 is TGTGCCAGCAGCGTTCGGCTCTACGAGCAGTACTTC. Its translation is CASSVRLYEQYF.